This T cell receptor beta chain appears in the sequencing data of a study of T cell responses to AZD1222 COVID-19 vaccine. Sequencing used immunoSEQ multiplex PCR; TCRdb keeps in-frame clones, though not all of them. The sample holds approximately 150,000 clones; roughly nine tenths are singletons and the top ten take over 3%. V was pared by 0 bases and J by 2 bases, with 11 bases between. CDR1 and CDR2 from the germline V gene are LGHNA and YNFKEQ. CDR3 length equals 16 residues. This clone has only a few counts. Its antigen is unidentified. General observations from the study: Nearly half of the spike-specific TCRs reportedly recognize variant regions that carry no mutations. Clonal diversity was possibly underestimated, and white British individuals and females predominated among donors. At 160-218 and 743-854, vaccine-associated CD4 TCRs were dominant, and they spanned spike.

The clonotype originates from an adult who received the AZD1222 COVID-19 vaccine. The input for sequencing was peripheral blood, taken 28 days after the second AZD1222 dose. The chain couples TRBV4-2 to TRBJ2-1; D is undetermined. The CDR3 loop is CASSQDLTETYNEQFF. Written as DNA, the CDR3 is TGTGCCAGCAGCCAAGATTTGACCGAAACCTACAATGAGCAGTTCTTC.